Sequencing of this T cell receptor (beta chain) was carried out in a study of blood T cells in healthy people across ages (dated by TCRdb to the mid-2010s). Regarding the research as a whole: In model experiments, template switching captured roughly one uniquely barcoded TCR beta cDNA molecule for every two T cells. The study measured age-related changes in TCR beta repertoire diversity using deep sequencing normalized with unique cDNA molecular identifiers. Donors were grouped into four age groups: young (average 16 years), middle-aged (about 38), aged (around 60) and long-lived (around 80). To avoid experimental bias, donors of different ages were distributed randomly across sequencing lanes. For two donors (one aged 18 to 30 and one aged 80 or older), the study analyzed two additional independent replicas of 1 million unique cDNA reads from the same blood draw. The full study reports these points: Compared with the aged group, more naive CD4+ T cells, fewer expanded clones and increased TCR diversity were shown by the long-lived group, suggesting age selection. There was a strong correlation between observed TCR beta diversity and the percentage of naive T cells measured by flow cytometry. Bulk unsorted PBMC profiling prevented conclusive comparison of naive and antigen-experienced compartments. Donor CMV infection status was unknown, potentially confounding age-related changes in expanded clonotypes. Estimates of total diversity from one million sequenced T cells were regarded as lower bounds and underestimates. As age increased, observed TCR beta diversity per million T cells dropped in a roughly linear way, and a significant reduction was already evident by age 40.

Receptors were amplified or captured by 5' RACE. TCRdb lists the instrument as Illumina HiSeq 2500. A second PCR of roughly 7 to 12 cycles was run with a J-beta primer mix and a sample-barcoded 5' primer. A template-switch 5' adaptor carrying 12 random nucleotides introduced a unique molecular identifier onto each TCR beta cDNA molecule. Each sample yielded at least 3 million CDR3-containing paired-end reads. The Mint cDNA synthesis kit, primed by a TRBC-specific oligonucleotide, was used to synthesize first-strand cDNA from all RNA. After uracil-DNA glycosylase treatment, a first 18-cycle PCR used universal primers M1SS and BC2_uni_R on all cDNA. From the authors' description of their analysis: Each sample was normalized by randomly selecting 1 million high-quality reads, each carrying a distinct molecular identifier. Instead of being binned into consensus sequences, reads that shared molecular identifiers were thrown out. MiTCR, run with a Q25 quality threshold and the strictest error-elimination algorithm, handled CDR3 identification, clonotype clustering and error correction. A nonparametric unseen species model with Euler transformation was used to estimate lower-bound total TCR beta diversity. TCRdb itself trimmed the public reads at Q25 with fastp, ran MiXCR and retained productive beta chains. A single entry per CDR3 protein holds the most common genes and DNA from its merged rows. For this entry, the V and J calls and clone size follow TCRdb and not the study's own pipeline. The sample table shows 850,000 or so distinct CDR3 sequences, and about 28% are seen once. Jointly, the top ten make up roughly 17% of the sample.

The roughly 42 donors, aged 6 to 90 years, were systemically healthy Caucasian individuals from Russia. Around 10 milliliters of peripheral blood were collected from each donor into EDTA-treated Vacutainer tubes. Ficoll-Paque density-gradient centrifugation was used to isolate PBMCs, with at least 6.5 million per sample. Trizol reagent was used to extract total RNA from PBMCs, with at least 5 micrograms per sample. For every donor, flow cytometry on a PBMC aliquot measured the percentage of naive CD45RAhigh/CD27high T cells. A note on this clonotype: Its antigen is unknown. No clone much larger than this one lies a single base away; base qualities are absent.

The specimen was blood. The origin of this receptor is a woman over 75 in good health.

In nucleotide form, the sequence is TGTGCCAGCTCACCACAAGAAGGGGGGAAACTGTTTTTT. This translates into CASSPQEGGKLFF. The sequence is built from TRBV18 and TRBJ1-4; TRBD1 is a possible D gene, resting on 6 matching bases. A distance of 11 bases separates the germline ends of V and J, which lose 1 base and 11 bases respectively. The germline V gene specifies KGHSH as CDR1 and LQKENI as CDR2. Its CDR3 holds 13 amino acids, cysteine through phenylalanine. Only the CDR3 DNA stays, 39 bases, in frame from base 1.